This T cell receptor beta chain was obtained from a study of cytomegalovirus exposure and HLA in healthy donors (dated by TCRdb to between 2016 and 2019). For context, the study as a whole: In an earlier analysis of 587 of the donors, 276 Gb of sequence data and 117 million unique TCR beta sequences from about 190 million T cells were reported. The study profiled the T cell repertoires of around 700 subjects by immunosequencing and related them to cytomegalovirus serostatus. Class I and class II HLA loci were covered by the typing at four-digit resolution. To decide whether each TCR beta V gene segment behaved as functional or pseudogenic, an earlier analysis of some 600 of the donors relied on high-throughput TCR beta sequencing. The study combined high-throughput TCR immunosequencing, statistical association of individual TCRs with disease status, and machine learning to predict cytomegalovirus infection status. A handful of DR-DQ haplotypes were treated as single units for association and clustering because of strong linkage in the cohort. In the later analysis, no new phenotypic data were used to find candidate immune exposures; instead, reliance was placed on TCR beta sequences and their occurrence across donors. A later analysis re-analyzed previously published TCR beta repertoires from about 730 donors and added high-resolution HLA genotyping to study TCR occurrence patterns. Every repertoire in the discovery cohort had been generated on one and the same sequencing platform. Alongside the repertoire data, information on donor age, sex, ethnicity and CMV serostatus was compiled. Of the 398 genotyped donors, more than 75% were placed in the genetic ancestry cluster associated with self-reported Caucasian donors. A separate validation cohort of approximately 120 different subjects was used in addition to the 666-subject first cohort. About 300 gigabases of sequencing data and 91 million or so unique TCR sequences made up an early release that covered some 640 HLA-typed donors. Across approximately 400 genotyped donors of the cohort, an average of 235,054 unique TCR beta nucleotide sequences per donor were sequenced, and about a sixth of those sequences were non-productive. Typing coverage differed by locus: A, B, C, DRB1 and DQB1 were typed in about 620-640 donors, DQA1 in roughly 510, DPA1 in over 600, and DPB1 in about 450. The study aimed to test whether signatures of past pathogen exposure could be identified by cataloging public T cell receptors. Genome-wide SNP genotypes for about 55% of the roughly 670 donors were used in a later genetic analysis, which treated that subset as a discovery cohort. General findings and caveats noted by the study authors: Because the 87-base-pair reads could not distinguish some IMGT-functional V segments, including TRBV6-2 and TRBV6-3, those segments were excluded. At a false discovery rate of 0.05, a later analysis linked 16,951 TCR beta sequences to specific HLA alleles. Correlated functional status among segregating V segments might reflect linkage disequilibrium, but an unknown experimental factor could not be ruled out. For the cohort, immune exposure information was limited to CMV serostatus. Strong co-occurrence of HLA alleles, especially DR and DQ, made assigning TCR associations to individual alleles difficult. In vitro tests confirmed that three of the cytomegalovirus-associated TCR beta chains recognize cytomegalovirus antigens. Several of the top co-occurrence clusters appeared to be linked to parvovirus B19, influenza, CMV and Epstein-Barr virus, according to a later analysis. Most TCR sequences were seen in very few donors, while some public TCRs were found in many individuals. Presence/absence analyses assumed roughly uniform sequencing depth across donors, an assumption that may not hold. In a later genetic analysis, a missense DCLRE1C variant was associated with V-gene and J-gene trimming of TCR beta chains, and the association was replicated in an independent cohort. A cluster of highly shared sequence variants was judged likely to represent a technical artifact of the sequencing pipeline. In a later analysis, the rate of TCR association differed among HLA loci, with DRB1 alleles having the most associated TCRs and HLA-C alleles having the fewest. In an earlier analysis of approximately 600 of the donors, most TCR beta V segments were observed in productive rearrangements about 90% or about 30% of the time, broadly matching IMGT annotations. In a later genetic analysis, fewer N-insertions in productive TCRs were reported among donors in an Asian-associated ancestry cluster than the approximately 670-donor mean. The cohort was sequenced for TCR beta chains only, and without alpha or paired-chain data the features that could be detected were limited. The classifier was reported to diagnose cytomegalovirus status with high specificity and sensitivity in both the original cohort and the validation cohort. Because counts were too low, seventeen rarely observed V segments, including chromosome 9 orphons, were left out of the earlier analysis of roughly 600 of the donors. The study listed around 160 TCR beta chains as associated with cytomegalovirus. In a later analysis, HLA-associated TCR beta chains showed more clonal expansion and lower generation probabilities than non-associated chains that were equally common. In a later analysis, most CMV-associated TCR beta chains were found to appear HLA-restricted, with HLA associations seemingly driven largely by CMV exposure. Because HLA typing was unavailable for some donors at each locus, only the typed subset was used in association tests. A further reported finding was that TCR beta sequences accurately predicted the HLA-A and HLA-B alleles for most subjects in the first cohort. The authors suggested that the approach could potentially be extended to other disease states and immunological phenotypes.

Notes on this clone: Its antigen is still unknown.

Library creation used the immunoSEQ multiplex PCR assay. For the multiplex PCR, a mixture combining 60 forward primers for TCR Vbeta segments and 13 reverse primers for TCR Jbeta segments was used. The CDR3 region of rearranged TCR beta genes was amplified from genomic DNA with a multiplex PCR assay. On the Illumina HiSeq System, the amplified TCR beta libraries were sequenced as 87-base-pair reads. The study's own analysis went as follows. A later analysis tallied 75 million to 95 million unique TCR beta chains across the roughly 610 repertoires, and around 9.9 million of those chains were shared by two or more donors. A nearest-neighbor algorithm error-corrected the raw reads and collapsed the reads into unique sequences, merging closely related sequences to remove PCR and sequencing errors. To assign V, D and J gene segments, CDR3 sequences were aligned to IMGT reference sequences. For a sequence to be retained, a match of at least six nucleotides was required to both a V gene segment and a J gene segment. Rearrangements were called productive when the CDR3 lacked stop codons and stayed in frame with V and J; all others were non-productive. Following IMGT convention, CDR3 was defined as the stretch from the second conserved V-encoded cysteine up to the conserved J-encoded phenylalanine. In an earlier analysis of around 640 of the donors, sequences lacking an unambiguous match to a single V gene segment were excluded. In an earlier analysis of approximately 500 of the donors, a V segment was called functional when productive rearrangements were above 56.7%, and segregating when the standard deviation between donors exceeded 5%. A statistical classification framework was built for diagnosing cytomegalovirus status from the catalog of TCR beta chain sequences. In a later analysis, TCR nucleotide sequences were compared against IMGT/GENE-DB human TR gene sequences so that V and J genes could be assigned. Using the TCRdist pipeline, a later analysis assigned CDR3 sequences along with most-parsimonious VDJ recombination scenarios. In a later analysis, each TCR beta chain was defined by its CDR3 amino acid sequence together with its V-gene family, and reads without a unique V-gene family were excluded. A later analysis removed roughly 590 highly shared, low-generation-probability nucleotide sequences to deal with suspected cross-contamination and a sequencing artifact. A later analysis calculated a clonal expansion index for each public chain from normalized within-repertoire ranks of inferred template counts. In a later analysis, generation probabilities were computed with a VDJ recombination model fitted to out-of-frame rearrangements, and the resulting probabilities were checked against IGoR. A later analysis scored TCR-TCR, TCR-HLA and TCR-CMV co-occurrence with hypergeometric tests, applying a repertoire-size bias correction to TCR pairs. To estimate false discovery rates, a later analysis permuted the HLA or CMV assignments 20 times. In a later analysis, co-occurring TCRs were grouped using DBSCAN, and TCRdist sequence similarity was added for clustering within HLA-allele-positive subsets. Repertoires with fewer than 30,000 or more than 120,000 public chains were left out of co-occurrence clustering, as were five repertoires with anomalous nucleotide sharing. The source is immuneACCESS, and TCRdb retained only in-frame sequences with V and J called. Part of the clones is not carried over; for the studies checked, unresolved V genes explain less than half of this, and the remainder is unexplained. V, J and clone size are those of that table, while D and trimming were read from the DNA. The sample has around 150,000 clones on record. Clones ranked in the top ten supply roughly 2% of the sample.

The germline V gene encodes CDR1 SGHRS and CDR2 YFSETQ. A distance of 12 bases separates the germline ends of V and J, which lose 4 bases and 5 bases respectively. From the cysteine up to the phenylalanine, the CDR3 has a length of 13 residues. Of the read, only the CDR3 DNA is kept; its 39 bases are in frame from base 1. The cohort was made up of 500 to 800 healthy bone marrow donors. Cohort members were all nominally healthy when sampled, although unrecorded immune exposures were likely present. The donor tested CMV seronegative, placing the donor among the roughly 400 seronegative members of the cohort. Every donor gave a peripheral blood sample, and the peripheral blood mononuclear cells from that sample were used for TCR beta sequencing. The Qiagen DNeasy Blood Extraction Kit was used to extract genomic DNA from the blood cell samples.

Sequencing was performed on PBMCs. This receptor chain uses TRBV5-1 and TRBJ1-1; the D gene identity is not certain. The receptor comes from a young man in good health and CMV-seronegative. The base sequence is TGCGCCAGCAGCCCCCCAGGAGGGACTGAAGCTTTCTTT. This codes for CASSPPGGTEAFF.